This record looks at one T cell receptor (beta chain) sequence and its context. This sample stems from a study of blood T cell repertoires in COVID-19. Study context: COVID-19 samples, acute and convalescent, were from the United States, Italy and Spain. PBMCs, B-cell-depleted T cells, or T cells provided the cDNA or gDNA that made up the material.

Source study methods: Using reference gene primer amplification, nucleated cell counts were estimated. Repertoires were generated with immunoSEQ multiplex PCR, while TCRdb's copy carries only in-frame clones and drops some. That table furnishes V, J and clone size, whereas the DNA furnished D and trimming. The sample lists around 370,000 clones, roughly 86% occurring once. Germline trimming cut 8 bases from V and 5 bases from J; bases unmatched to any gene: 8. Germline V gene sequence: CDR1 SNHLY, CDR2 FYNNEI. The CDR3 totals 14 residues. The sequence was collected from a woman between 65 and 79 years old with COVID-19, enrolled during active disease. Material for sequencing was peripheral blood. The chain has TRBV2 and TRBJ2-5; 10 bases map to TRBD1. DNA of the CDR3: TGTGCCAGCTCGGGGACAGGGGTCATGGAGACCCAGTACTTC. This translates into CASSGTGVMETQYF.